Listed here are 23 T cell receptor beta chains from one sample, sequenced in a study of PD-L1 blockade in urothelial cancer. TCRdb's table, derived via immunoSEQ multiplex PCR, lists solely in-frame clones and lacks some. The sample yields over 45,000 clones, nearly 90% seen once. The specimen was PBMCs, collected around atezolizumab (anti-PD-L1) treatment. These receptors came from a man in his sixties with urothelial cancer.

The gene calls are TRBV9 and TRBJ2-3, with TRBD2 identical over 7 bases. Germline lookup yields CDR1 SGDLS and CDR2 YYNGEE. V trimming: 1 base; J trimming: 8 bases; junction bases outside the gene matches: 16. This CDR3 contains 17 residues. The CDR3 DNA is TGTGCCAGCAGCGTATGGGGGGAGCGGGGTCGTATCGGTACGCAGTATTTT. This sequence encodes CASSVWGERGRIGTQYF.

This chain uses TRBV11-3 with TRBJ2-5; TRBD2 matches 8 bases. V dropped 5 bases and J dropped 1; count of bases not matched to a gene: 3. CDR3 size: 14 residues. The germline gives CDR1 SGHNT, CDR2 YENEEA. Here the CDR3 DNA reads TGTGCCAGCAGCCCGGGGGGGATCCAAGAGACCCAGTACTTC. Its protein product is CASSPGGIQETQYF.

V and J are TRBV7-6 and TRBJ1-1; possible D gene TRBD1, 5 bases. Germline values: CDR1 SGHVS, CDR2 FNYEAQ. V shed 5 bases and J shed 1 base, with 5 bases lying between them. This CDR3 comprises 12 residues. Written as DNA, the CDR3 is TGTGCCAGCAGCCAGGGGAACACTGAAGCTTTCTTT. Translation: CASSQGNTEAFF.

This chain's CDR3 is CASSGAMISGNTIYF. The CDR3 DNA follows: TGTGCCAGCTCGGGGGCAATGATCTCTGGAAACACCATATATTTT. This rearrangement joins TRBV18 to TRBJ1-3; perhaps TRBD1 as D (6 bases). This CDR3 is built from 15 residues. V was pared by 6 bases and J by 0 bases, with 12 bases between. From germline, CDR1 is KGHSH and CDR2 LQKENI.

The V gene is TRBV7-8, the J gene TRBJ1-2; 9 bases fit TRBD1. V shed 3 bases and J 6 bases; nucleotides not matched to a gene: 8. CDR3 length: 15 amino acids. From germline, CDR1 is SGHVS and CDR2 FQNEAQ. In DNA form, the CDR3 reads TGTGCCAGCAGCTTGAGAGCCGGGACAGGGCATGGCTACACCTTC. Its protein is CASSLRAGTGHGYTF.

This chain links TRBV6-5 with TRBJ1-2; 7 positions match TRBD1. After removal of 4 bases from V and 5 bases from J, the junction contained 4 bases not matched to a gene. This CDR3 comprises 13 residues. Germline V lookup: CDR1 MNHEY, CDR2 SVGAGI. CDR3 in DNA: TGTGCCAGCAGTTCGGGACAGCTTTATGGCTACACCTTC. This gives the protein CASSSGQLYGYTF.

The chain recombines TRBV7-3 with TRBJ2-1; TRBD2 agrees at 9 bases. Germline values: CDR1 SGHTA, CDR2 FQGTGA. V shed 5 bases and J 9 bases; nucleotides not matched to a gene: 14. There are 16 residues in the CDR3. The CDR3 nucleotides are TGTGCCAGCAGCCCCCGGGGTGGCGGGGGGGCAACTGAGCAGTTCTTC. Protein product: CASSPRGGGGATEQFF.

This chain joins TRBV10-3 and TRBJ1-2, with unresolved D. Germline V gives CDR1 ENHRY, CDR2 SYGVKD. V was shortened by 4 bases and J by 0 bases, with 6 bases between the two germline ends. The CDR3 length is 13 residues. The CDR3 DNA sequence: TGTGCCATCAGTGGTGAGGCTAACTATGGCTACACCTTC. Its protein product is CAISGEANYGYTF.

In this sample, this clone turned up a few times. This chain connects TRBV19 to TRBJ1-3; a possible D gene is TRBD1 (5 bases). The V end was cut by 4 bases, the J end by 1 base, with 14 bases between. The germline CDR1 and CDR2 sequences are LNHDA and SQIVND (reference sequence). The CDR3 totals 16 residues. This CDR3 is CASSTPAGRSGNTIYF. The CDR3 region has the DNA TGTGCCAGTAGTACCCCGGCAGGGCGGTCTGGAAACACCATATATTTT.

This chain joins TRBV7-9 and TRBJ2-5; 8 bases match TRBD2. The V gene end was trimmed by 2 bases and the J gene end by 2 bases; junction bases not matched to a gene: 13. CDR3 length: 18 amino acids. The germline V gene has CDR1 SEHNR and CDR2 FQNEAQ (reference sequence). CDR3 in DNA: TGTGCCAGCAGCTTATTTGGGTTCAGCGGGGGCCCGCAAGAGACCCAGTACTTC. Translated, it gives CASSLFGFSGGPQETQYF.

The gene calls are TRBV11-2 and TRBJ2-3; TRBD2 is a possible D gene (5 bases). Germline V CDR1 and CDR2: SGHAT, FQNNGV. V gave up 5 bases and J gave up 6 bases, with 18 bases separating them. The CDR3 loop spans 15 amino acids. In DNA, the CDR3 is TGTGCCAGCAGCCAAGGGCTAGCTCTCACTGATACGCAGTATTTT. This translates into CASSQGLALTDTQYF.

This clone was seen a handful of times. The J gene is TRBJ1-2, the V gene TRBV28; TRBD1 agrees at 7 bases. Germline CDR1 MDHEN, CDR2 SYDVKM. CDR3 length: 14 amino acids. V shed 4 bases, J shed 4 bases, and the junction held 6 bases outside the gene matches. CDR3 sequence (DNA): TGTGCCAGCAGTTCCCCCGGGACAGTCTATGGCTACACCTTC. Protein: CASSSPGTVYGYTF.

The chain is built from TRBV6-1 and TRBJ2-7, with a possible D match to TRBD2 (6 bases). The CDR3 length is 14 residues. Per the germline V gene, CDR1 is MNHNS and CDR2 is SASEGT. Trimming shortened V by 7 bases and J by 5 bases, and 18 bases separated the two germline ends. CDR3 DNA: TGTGCCAGCACCCGAGGAGGGCTCCAGGACGAGCAGTACTTC. Protein product: CASTRGGLQDEQYF.

This chain links TRBV11-2 with TRBJ1-1; 8 bases line up with TRBD1. V shed 5 bases and J 0 bases; nucleotides not matched to a gene: 5. CDR1 is SGHAT and CDR2 is FQNNGV in the germline V gene. The length of the CDR3 is 15 residues. CDR3 coding DNA: TGTGCCAGCAGCCCGTGGGACAGGATGAACACTGAAGCTTTCTTT. This encodes CASSPWDRMNTEAFF.

This chain uses TRBV6-4 with TRBJ2-1, with TRBD2 identical over 9 bases. This CDR3 region has 15 residues. V was pared by 4 bases and J by 2 bases, with 3 bases of the junction left unmatched. From germline, CDR1 is MRHNA and CDR2 SNTAGT. CDR3 coding DNA: TGTGCCAGCAGTGTGAGCGGGGGGACCTACAATGAGCAGTTCTTC. Translation gives CASSVSGGTYNEQFF.

The chain recombines TRBV2 with TRBJ2-2, with 7 bases matching TRBD2. The germline gives CDR1 SNHLY, CDR2 FYNNEI. V shed 4 bases and J 1 base; nucleotides not matched to a gene: 6. The CDR3 contains 16 residues. CDR3 bases: TGTGCCAGCAGTGGATCTAGCGGTATGAACACCGGGGAGCTGTTTTTT. This translates into CASSGSSGMNTGELFF.

The rearrangement joins TRBV13 to TRBJ2-1; 7 bases align to TRBD1. CDR1 and CDR2 from the germline V gene are PRHDT and FYEKMQ (reference sequence). The CDR3 loop spans 17 amino acids. J gave up 0 bases and V 3 bases, and 8 bases lay outside the gene matches. CDR3 in DNA: TGTGCCAGCAGCTTGCGACAGGGTACGAGCTCCTACAATGAGCAGTTCTTC. Its translation is CASSLRQGTSSYNEQFF.

The gene calls are TRBV2 and TRBJ2-7, with TRBD1 identical over 10 bases. J was trimmed by 6 bases and V by 4 bases; bases with no gene match: 12. Germline CDR1 SNHLY, CDR2 FYNNEI. The CDR3 is 16 residues long. The CDR3 DNA reads as TGTGCCAGCAGTGGCCCCGGGACAGGGGTATCGGGCGAGCAGTACTTC. Translated, it gives CASSGPGTGVSGEQYF.

This chain links TRBV10-2 with TRBJ2-3, with a tentative D call TRBD1 (5 bases). The CDR3 is 13 residues long. V lost 7 bases to trimming and J lost 2 bases, with 10 bases between them. Germline V gene data show CDR1 as WSHSY and CDR2 as SAAADI. CDR3 DNA sequence: TGCGCCAGCAAAGGACAAGCCACAGATACGCAGTATTTT. Translating it yields CASKGQATDTQYF.

The chain has TRBV5-6 and TRBJ2-1; 7 nucleotides match TRBD2. The trim removed 2 bases at V and 7 bases at J, leaving 9 bases unmatched. From germline, CDR1 is SGHDT and CDR2 YYEEEE. This CDR3 spans 15 amino acids. The CDR3 reads CASSLNSRGYNEQFF. CDR3 nucleotides: TGTGCCAGCAGCTTAAATTCGCGGGGGTATAATGAGCAGTTCTTC.

The CDR3 sequence is CASSLTQGSLYGYTF. CDR3 in DNA: TGTGCCAGCAGCTTAACCCAGGGTTCATTGTATGGCTACACCTTC. The V and J genes are TRBV7-2 and TRBJ1-2, with D possibly TRBD1 on 5 matching bases. Between the trimmed V and J ends, which lost 2 bases and 5 bases, there was a span of 15 bases. The CDR3 is made up of 15 amino acids. Germline V gene lookup returns CDR1 SGHTA and CDR2 FQGNSA. Full variable domain (remainder filled in from reference TRBV7-2 and TRBJ1-2): GAGVSQSPSNKVTEKGKDVELRCDPISGHTALYWYRQSLGQGLEFLIYFQGNSAPDKSGLPSDRFSAERTGGSVSTLTIQRTQQEDSAVYLCASSLTQGSLYGYTFGSGTRLTVV.

This sequence joins TRBV4-1 and TRBJ2-3; D is possibly TRBD2 (6 bases). V shed 0 bases and J shed 3 bases, with 16 bases lying between them. This CDR3 is 17 amino acids long. Germline V gives CDR1 MGHRA, CDR2 YSYEKL. The CDR3 bases are TGCGCCAGCAGCCAAGATGGAGGGCTTGGGGTGACAGATACGCAGTATTTT. Its translation is CASSQDGGLGVTDTQYF.

This clone was found once. The rearrangement uses TRBV9 and TRBJ2-3, with 8 positions matching TRBD1. The V gene end was trimmed by 4 bases and the J gene end by 3 bases; junction bases not matched to a gene: 4. Germline CDR1 and CDR2: SGDLS and YYNGEE. The CDR3 is 14 amino acids. As DNA, the CDR3 is TGTGCCAGCAGCTCCCGGACAGGGACAGATACGCAGTATTTT. The encoded protein is CASSSRTGTDTQYF.